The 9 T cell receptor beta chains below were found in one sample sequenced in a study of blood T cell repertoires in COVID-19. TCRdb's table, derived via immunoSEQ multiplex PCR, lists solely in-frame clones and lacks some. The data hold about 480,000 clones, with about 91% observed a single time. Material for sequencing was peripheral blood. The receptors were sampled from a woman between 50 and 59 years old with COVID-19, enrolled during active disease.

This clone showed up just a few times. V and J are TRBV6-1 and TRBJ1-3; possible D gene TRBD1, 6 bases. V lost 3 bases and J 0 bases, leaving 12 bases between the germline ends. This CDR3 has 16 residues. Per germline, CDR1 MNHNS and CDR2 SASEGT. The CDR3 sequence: CASSDPTGLSGNTIYF. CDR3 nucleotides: TGTGCCAGCAGTGATCCGACAGGCCTCTCTGGAAACACCATATATTTT.

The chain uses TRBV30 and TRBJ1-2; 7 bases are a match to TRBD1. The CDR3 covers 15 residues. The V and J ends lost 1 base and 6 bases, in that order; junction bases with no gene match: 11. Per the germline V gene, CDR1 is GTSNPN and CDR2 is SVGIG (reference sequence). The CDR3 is CAWSDPQQGPHGYTF. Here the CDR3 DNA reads TGTGCCTGGAGTGACCCTCAACAGGGGCCCCATGGCTACACCTTC.

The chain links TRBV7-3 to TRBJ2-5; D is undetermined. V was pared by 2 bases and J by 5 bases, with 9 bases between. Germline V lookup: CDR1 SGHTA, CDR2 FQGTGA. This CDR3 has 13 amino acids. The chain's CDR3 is CASSLGARETQYF. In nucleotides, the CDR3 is TGTGCCAGCAGCTTAGGAGCGAGGGAGACCCAGTACTTC.

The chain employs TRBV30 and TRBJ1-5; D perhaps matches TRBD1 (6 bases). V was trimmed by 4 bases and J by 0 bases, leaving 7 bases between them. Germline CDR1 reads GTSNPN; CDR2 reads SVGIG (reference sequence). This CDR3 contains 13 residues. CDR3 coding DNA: TGTGCCTGGAACAGGGATAGCAATCAGCCCCAGCATTTT. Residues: CAWNRDSNQPQHF.

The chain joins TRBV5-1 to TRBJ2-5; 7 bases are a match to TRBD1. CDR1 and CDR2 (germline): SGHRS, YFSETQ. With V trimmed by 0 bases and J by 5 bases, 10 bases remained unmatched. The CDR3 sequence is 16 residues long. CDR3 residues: CASSLGPGQSGETQYF. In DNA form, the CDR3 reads TGCGCCAGCAGCTTGGGGCCGGGACAGAGCGGCGAGACCCAGTACTTC.

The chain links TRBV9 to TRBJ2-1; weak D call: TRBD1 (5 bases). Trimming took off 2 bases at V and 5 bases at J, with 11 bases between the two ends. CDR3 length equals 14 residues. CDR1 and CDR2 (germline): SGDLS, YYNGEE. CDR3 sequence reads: CASSVVDRHNEQFF. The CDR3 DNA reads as TGTGCCAGCAGCGTCGTCGACAGACACAATGAGCAGTTCTTC.

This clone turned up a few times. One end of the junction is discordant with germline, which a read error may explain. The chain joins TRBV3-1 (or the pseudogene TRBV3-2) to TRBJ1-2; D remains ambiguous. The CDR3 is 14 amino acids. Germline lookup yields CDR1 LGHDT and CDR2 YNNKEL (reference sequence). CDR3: CASTQTPSAYGYTF. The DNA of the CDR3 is TGTGCCAGCACCCAAACCCCCAGCGCCTATGGCTACACCTTC.

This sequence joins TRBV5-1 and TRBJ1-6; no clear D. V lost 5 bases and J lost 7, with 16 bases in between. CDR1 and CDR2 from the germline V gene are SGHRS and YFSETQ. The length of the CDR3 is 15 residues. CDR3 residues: CASSFSPGLNSPLHF. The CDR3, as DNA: TGCGCCAGCAGTTTTTCTCCGGGATTAAATTCACCCCTCCACTTT.

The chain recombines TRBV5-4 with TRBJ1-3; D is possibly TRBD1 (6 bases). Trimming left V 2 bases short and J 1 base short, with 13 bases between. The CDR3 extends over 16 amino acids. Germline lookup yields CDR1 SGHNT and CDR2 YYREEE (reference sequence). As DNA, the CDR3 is TGTGCCAGCAGCTTTACGACAGGTTTGTCTGGAAACACCATATATTTT. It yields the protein CASSFTTGLSGNTIYF.